Listed below are T cell receptor beta chains from one sample, sequenced in a study of regulatory T cells in long-lasting Graves disease. TCRdb reprocessed the multiplex PCR reads via MiXCR and lists one record per CDR3 protein. The table has about 290,000 distinct CDR3 sequences, roughly a fifth seen once. The source was peripheral blood mononuclear cells (PBMCs), collected when the disease was refractory, from a patient treated with antithyroid drugs. The receptors originated from a female donor with Graves disease. CDR3s include the opening cysteine and the closing phenylalanine or tryptophan. A D gene is named only where the DNA matches it firmly. The size field is filled for only some rows; it gives once, few, many or a size class.

J | size | V | D | CDR3 | DNA
TRBJ2-5 | many | TRBV9 | - | CASSQGALQAIQETQYF | TGTGCCAGCAGCCAAGGGGCTCTACAGGCAATCCAAGAGACCCAGTACTTC
TRBJ2-7 | - | TRBV5-6 | - | CASAPGRSSYEQYF | TGTGCCAGCGCTCCGGGGCGGTCCTCCTACGAGCAGTACTTC
TRBJ2-2 | - | TRBV20-1 | - | CSAIGATGELFF | TGCAGTGCTATAGGGGCCACCGGGGAGCTGTTTTTT
TRBJ2-5 | - | TRBV29-1 | - | CSVGDWGVGETQYF | TGCAGCGTTGGAGATTGGGGAGTCGGGGAGACCCAGTACTTC
TRBJ1-2 | many | TRBV6-1 | - | CASSDPGERGYTF | TGTGCCAGCAGTGATCCGGGGGAGCGTGGCTACACCTTC
TRBJ1-5 | few | TRBV6-2/TRBV6-3 | - | CASSRDTSNQPQHF | TGTGCCAGCAGTCGCGACACCAGCAATCAGCCCCAGCATTTT
TRBJ2-7 | - | TRBV4-3 | TRBD1 | CASSQEGTGAYEQYF | TGCGCCAGCAGCCAAGAGGGTACAGGGGCCTACGAGCAGTACTTC
TRBJ2-2 | few | TRBV12-3/TRBV12-4 | TRBD2 | CASSGGSGRNTGELFF | TGTGCCAGCAGTGGCGGTAGCGGGCGAAACACCGGGGAGCTGTTTTTT
TRBJ2-7 | many | TRBV11-2 | TRBD2 | CASSLEAGSSYEQYF | TGTGCCAGCAGCTTAGAAGCGGGGAGCTCCTACGAGCAGTACTTC
TRBJ2-7 | many | TRBV27 | - | CASSSLSPYEQYF | TGTGCCAGCAGTTCTTTATCACCCTACGAGCAGTACTTC
TRBJ2-6 | many | TRBV27 | - | CASSRAVEGIRSGANVLTF | TGTGCCAGCAGTAGGGCGGTCGAGGGGATACGCTCTGGGGCCAACGTCCTGACTTTC
TRBJ2-7 | many | TRBV30 | - | CAWSLGFYEQYF | TGTGCCTGGAGTTTAGGGTTCTACGAGCAGTACTTC
TRBJ2-5 | many | TRBV15 | - | CATSRDGMETSRQETQYF | TGTGCCACCAGCAGAGATGGGATGGAGACGTCCCGGCAAGAGACCCAGTACTTC
TRBJ2-7 | many | TRBV2 | TRBD1 | CASSVRSGGLNSYEQYF | TGTGCCAGCAGTGTTAGGTCAGGGGGCCTAAACTCCTACGAGCAGTACTTC
TRBJ2-7 | few | TRBV13 | - | CASSLHGSQYF | TGTGCCAGCAGCCTACACGGATCGCAGTACTTC
TRBJ1-5 | - | TRBV18 | - | CASSPADSLNQPQHF | TGTGCCAGCTCACCAGCTGACAGTCTAAATCAGCCCCAGCATTTT
TRBJ2-5 | many | TRBV3-1 | TRBD2 | CASSYSGGETQYF | TGTGCCAGCAGTTACAGCGGGGGAGAGACCCAGTACTTC
TRBJ1-1 | - | TRBV6-5 | - | CASSYILIRGTEAFF | TGTGCCAGCAGTTACATACTGATCAGGGGCACTGAAGCTTTCTTT
TRBJ2-5 | many | TRBV29-1 | - | CSVDASGTGVDQYF | TGCAGCGTTGACGCTAGCGGGACAGGGGTGGACCAGTACTTC
TRBJ1-6 | many | TRBV28 | - | CASTRGPGAINSPLHF | TGTGCCAGCACCCGTGGTCCGGGGGCCATAAATTCACCCCTCCACTTT
TRBJ1-4 | few | TRBV10-3 | TRBD1 | CAISDATGGREKLFF | TGTGCCATCAGTGACGCAACAGGGGGACGTGAAAAACTGTTTTTT
TRBJ2-7 | few | TRBV3-1 | - | CASSQGPAIYEQYF | TGTGCCAGCAGCCAAGGCCCGGCGATCTACGAGCAGTACTTC
TRBJ1-1 | - | TRBV9 | - | CASSQSRRDTEAFF | TGTGCCAGCAGCCAAAGCCGACGGGACACTGAAGCTTTCTTT
TRBJ2-2 | few | TRBV7-9 | - | CASSLVQNTGELFF | TGTGCCAGCAGCTTAGTACAGAACACCGGGGAGCTGTTTTTT
TRBJ2-7 | - | TRBV20-1 | - | CSARTWDSGIEQYF | TGCAGTGCTAGAACCTGGGACAGCGGGATAGAGCAGTACTTC
TRBJ1-1 | many | TRBV12-3/TRBV12-4 | TRBD1 | CASSLGTGLSTEAFF | TGTGCCAGCAGTTTAGGGACAGGGTTGAGTACTGAAGCTTTCTTT
TRBJ2-1 | - | TRBV7-3 | - | CASSFGQDSNEQFF | TGTGCCAGCAGCTTTGGGCAAGATTCCAATGAGCAGTTCTTC
TRBJ1-5 | - | TRBV12-3/TRBV12-4 | TRBD1 | CASSLMWTGETQPQHF | TGTGCCAGCAGTTTAATGTGGACAGGGGAAACTCAGCCCCAGCATTTT
TRBJ2-4 | many | TRBV2 | - | CASSESGWGPNIQYF | TGTGCCAGCAGTGAAAGTGGGTGGGGCCCTAACATTCAGTACTTC
TRBJ1-1 | few | TRBV6-2/TRBV6-3 | - | CASSYDPSMNTEAFF | TGTGCCAGCAGTTACGATCCGAGCATGAACACTGAAGCTTTCTTT
TRBJ1-2 | many | TRBV29-1 | - | CSVERGGSHLLNYGYTF | TGCAGCGTTGAACGGGGGGGATCCCACCTCCTTAACTATGGCTACACCTTC
TRBJ1-6 | few | TRBV12-3/TRBV12-4 | - | CASSLTVVNSPLHF | TGTGCCAGCAGTTTGACAGTCGTAAATTCACCCCTCCACTTT
TRBJ2-2 | - | TRBV19 | TRBD2 | CASSIASGVTGELFF | TGTGCCAGTAGTATAGCGAGCGGGGTCACCGGGGAGCTGTTTTTT
TRBJ1-5 | many | TRBV15 | - | CATSRDNWVDGYSNQPQHF | TGTGCCACCAGCAGAGATAACTGGGTCGACGGATATAGCAATCAGCCCCAGCATTTT
TRBJ2-1 | - | TRBV18 | TRBD1 | CASSPLGTGNNEQFF | TGTGCCAGCTCACCACTTGGGACAGGGAACAATGAGCAGTTCTTC
TRBJ1-2 | few | TRBV3-1 | - | CASSLGGGRTNYGYTF | TGTGCCAGCAGCCTTGGAGGGGGGAGGACTAACTATGGCTACACCTTC
TRBJ2-1 | - | TRBV2 | TRBD2 | CASSEKGGTSFMSYNEQFF | TGTGCCAGCAGTGAAAAAGGAGGGACTAGCTTCATGTCCTACAATGAGCAGTTCTTC
TRBJ2-7 | - | TRBV28 | TRBD1 | CASDRDRGYEQYF | TGTGCCAGCGACCGTGACAGGGGGTACGAGCAGTACTTC
TRBJ1-1 | - | TRBV5-1 | - | CASSLGPTNTEAFF | TGCGCCAGCAGCTTGGGTCCGACGAACACTGAAGCTTTCTTT
TRBJ2-3 | - | TRBV4-1 | TRBD2 | CASSQTSAGDTQYF | TGCGCCAGCAGCCAAACTAGCGCGGGAGATACGCAGTATTTT
TRBJ1-2 | few | TRBV6-1 | - | CASSQGPSGYTF | TGTGCCAGCAGTCAGGGCCCGTCCGGCTACACCTTC
TRBJ2-3 | - | TRBV20-1 | - | CSARGGSTDTQYF | TGCAGTGCTAGAGGGGGAAGCACAGATACGCAGTATTTT